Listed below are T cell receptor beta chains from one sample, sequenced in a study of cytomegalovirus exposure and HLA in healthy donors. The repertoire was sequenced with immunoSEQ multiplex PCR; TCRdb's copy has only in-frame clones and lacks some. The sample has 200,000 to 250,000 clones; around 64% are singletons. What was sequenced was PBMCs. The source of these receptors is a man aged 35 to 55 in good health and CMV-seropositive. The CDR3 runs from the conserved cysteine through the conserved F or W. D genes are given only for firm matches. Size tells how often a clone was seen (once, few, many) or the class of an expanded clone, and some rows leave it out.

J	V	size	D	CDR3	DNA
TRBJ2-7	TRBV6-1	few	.	CASSDSGIYEQYF	TGTGCCAGCAGTGACTCAGGGATCTACGAGCAGTACTTC
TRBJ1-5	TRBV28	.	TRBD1	CASSPSGQGENQPQHF	TGTGCCAGCAGCCCCTCCGGACAGGGCGAGAATCAGCCCCAGCATTTT
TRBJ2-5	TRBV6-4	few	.	CATPRGSQETQYF	TGTGCGACGCCGCGCGGGTCCCAAGAGACCCAGTACTTC
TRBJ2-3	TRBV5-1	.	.	CASSSGDDTDTQYF	TGCGCCAGCAGCTCCGGAGATGACACAGATACGCAGTATTTT
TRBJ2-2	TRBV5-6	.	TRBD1	CASSPDTGTGYTGELFF	TGTGCCAGCAGCCCCGATACCGGGACAGGGTACACCGGGGAGCTGTTTTTT
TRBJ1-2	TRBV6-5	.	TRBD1	CASSYITGGAGGYTF	TGTGCCAGCAGTTACATAACAGGGGGCGCGGGTGGCTACACCTTC
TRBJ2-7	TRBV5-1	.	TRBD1	CASSLTRQGAREHKQYF	TGCGCCAGCAGCTTAACCCGACAGGGGGCCAGGGAACACAAGCAGTACTTC
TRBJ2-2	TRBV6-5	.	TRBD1	CASLPRQGRTGELFF	TGTGCCAGCCTCCCCCGACAGGGACGCACCGGGGAGCTGTTTTTT
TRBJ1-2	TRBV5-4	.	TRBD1	CASSSGQGYGYTF	TGTGCCAGCAGCTCGGGACAGGGGTATGGCTACACCTTC
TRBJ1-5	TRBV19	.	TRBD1	CASRQGNQPQHF	TGTGCCAGTCGACAGGGAAATCAGCCCCAGCATTTT
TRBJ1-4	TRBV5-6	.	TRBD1	CASSLSGGNEKLFF	TGTGCCAGCAGCTTGTCAGGGGGGAATGAAAAACTGTTTTTT
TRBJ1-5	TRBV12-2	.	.	CASRPKEGKGNQPQHF	TGTGCAAGTCGCCCCAAGGAGGGGAAGGGCAATCAGCCCCAGCATTTT